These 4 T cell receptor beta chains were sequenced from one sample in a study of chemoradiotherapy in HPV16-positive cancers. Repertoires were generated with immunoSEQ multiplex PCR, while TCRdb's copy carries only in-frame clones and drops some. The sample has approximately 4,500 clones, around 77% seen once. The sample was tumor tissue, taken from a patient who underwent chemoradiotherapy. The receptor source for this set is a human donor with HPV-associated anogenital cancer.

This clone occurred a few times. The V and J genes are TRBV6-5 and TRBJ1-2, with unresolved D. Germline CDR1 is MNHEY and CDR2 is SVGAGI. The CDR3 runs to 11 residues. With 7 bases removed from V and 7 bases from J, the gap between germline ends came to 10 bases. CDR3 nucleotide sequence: TGTGCCAGCACCTATGGAGGTGGCTACACCTTC. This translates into CASTYGGGYTF.

The CDR3 DNA is TGTGCCAGCAGCTTACGTTGGGGGGTTGGCACCGGGGAGCTGTTTTTT. Encoded protein: CASSLRWGVGTGELFF. The gene calls are TRBV7-2 and TRBJ2-2; D might be TRBD2 (6 bases). The germline gives CDR1 SGHTA, CDR2 FQGNSA. The CDR3 spans 16 residues. V dropped 2 bases and J dropped 4 bases, with 14 bases sitting between them.

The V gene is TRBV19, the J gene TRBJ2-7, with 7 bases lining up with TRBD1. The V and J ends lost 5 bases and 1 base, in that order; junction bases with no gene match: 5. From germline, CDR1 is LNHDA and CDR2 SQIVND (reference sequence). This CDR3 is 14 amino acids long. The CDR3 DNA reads TGTGCCAGTAGTCCGGGACAGATGTCCTACGAGCAGTACTTC. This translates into CASSPGQMSYEQYF.

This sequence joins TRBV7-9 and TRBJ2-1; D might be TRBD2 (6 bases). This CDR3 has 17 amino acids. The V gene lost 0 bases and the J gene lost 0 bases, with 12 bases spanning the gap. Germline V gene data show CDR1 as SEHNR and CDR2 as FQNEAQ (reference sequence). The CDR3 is CASSLARGDSSYNEQFF. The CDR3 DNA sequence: TGTGCCAGCAGCTTAGCGCGGGGCGACAGCTCCTACAATGAGCAGTTCTTC.